The TCR beta chain under discussion was sequenced for a study of blood T cells in healthy people across ages. This clonotype was detected only a few times. As yet, its antigen is unknown. Sample-barcoded 5' priming and a J-beta primer mix drove a second PCR of roughly 7 to 11 cycles. TCRdb called the 5' RACE reads again in MiXCR, with one record for every CDR3 protein. The data contain about 930,000 distinct CDR3 sequences, around 29% of them singletons. Study-wide points: Researchers report that TCR beta diversity correlated strongly with naive T cell percentage.

These same data were also listed under a study on T cells of mothers and their children.

This receptor was identified in a middle-aged woman in good health. The sequencing input was blood.

DNA for the CDR3: TGCGCCAGCAGCTTGTTTCGGCGGGACAGGGTGGAGACCCAGTACTTC. It specifies CASSLFRRDRVETQYF. V usage is TRBV5-1 and J usage is TRBJ2-5, with 9 bases lining up with TRBD1. V was clipped by 1 base and J by 5 bases; unmatched bases: 9. The CDR3 is 16 amino acids. Germline V CDR1 and CDR2: SGHRS, YFSETQ.